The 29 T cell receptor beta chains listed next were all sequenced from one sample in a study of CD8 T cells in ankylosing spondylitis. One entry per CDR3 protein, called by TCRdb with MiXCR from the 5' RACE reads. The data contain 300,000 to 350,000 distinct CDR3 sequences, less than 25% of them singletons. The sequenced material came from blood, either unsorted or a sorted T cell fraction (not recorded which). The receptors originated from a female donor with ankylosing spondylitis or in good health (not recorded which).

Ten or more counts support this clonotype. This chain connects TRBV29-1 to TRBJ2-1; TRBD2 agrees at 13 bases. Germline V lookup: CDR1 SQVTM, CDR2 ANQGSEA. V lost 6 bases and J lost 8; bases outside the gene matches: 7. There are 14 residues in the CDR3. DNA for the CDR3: TGCAGCGTGGTACTAGCGGGAGGGCCCCATGAGCAGTTCTTC. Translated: CSVVLAGGPHEQFF.

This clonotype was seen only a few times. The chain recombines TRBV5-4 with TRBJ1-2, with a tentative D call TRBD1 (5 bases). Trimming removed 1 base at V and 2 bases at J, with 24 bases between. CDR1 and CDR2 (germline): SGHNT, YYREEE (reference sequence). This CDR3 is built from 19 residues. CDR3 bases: TGTGCCAGCAGCTTGATGATGGCGAACGCCGGGGACCCGAACTATGGCTACACCTTC. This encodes CASSLMMANAGDPNYGYTF.

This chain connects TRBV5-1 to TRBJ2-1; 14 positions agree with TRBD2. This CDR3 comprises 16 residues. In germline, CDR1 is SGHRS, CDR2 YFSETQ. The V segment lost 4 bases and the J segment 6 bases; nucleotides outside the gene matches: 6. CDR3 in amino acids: CASSQGLAGVRNEQFF. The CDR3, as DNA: TGCGCCAGCAGCCAGGGACTAGCGGGAGTACGCAATGAGCAGTTCTTC.

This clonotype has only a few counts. CDR3 loop: CSARDNFGTGVHEQYF. The CDR3 DNA sequence: TGCAGTGCTAGAGATAATTTTGGGACAGGGGTTCACGAGCAGTACTTC. This chain links TRBV20-1 with TRBJ2-7, with TRBD1 identical over 10 bases. Per the germline V gene, CDR1 is DFQATT and CDR2 is SNEGSKA (reference sequence). This CDR3 comprises 16 residues. The V gene end was trimmed by 0 bases and the J gene end by 5 bases; junction bases not matched to a gene: 10.

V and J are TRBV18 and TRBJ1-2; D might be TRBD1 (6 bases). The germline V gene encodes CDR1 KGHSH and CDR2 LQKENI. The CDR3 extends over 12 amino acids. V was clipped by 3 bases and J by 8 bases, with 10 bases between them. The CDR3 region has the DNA TGTGCCAGCTCACCGGGGGGCAACGGCTACACCTTC. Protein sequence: CASSPGGNGYTF.

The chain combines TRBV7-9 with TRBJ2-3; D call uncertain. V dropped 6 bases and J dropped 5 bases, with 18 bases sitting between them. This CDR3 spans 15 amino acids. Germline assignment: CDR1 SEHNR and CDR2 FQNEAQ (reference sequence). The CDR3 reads CASSQMPSLEDTQYF. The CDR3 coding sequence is TGTGCCAGCAGTCAAATGCCGTCACTGGAAGATACGCAGTATTTT. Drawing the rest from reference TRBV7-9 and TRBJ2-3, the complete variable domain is DTGVSQNPRHKITKRGQNVTFRCDPISEHNRLYWYRQTLGQGPEFLTYFQNEAQLEKSRLLSDRFSAERPKGSFSTLEIQRTEQGDSAMYLCASSQMPSLEDTQYFGPGTRLTVL.

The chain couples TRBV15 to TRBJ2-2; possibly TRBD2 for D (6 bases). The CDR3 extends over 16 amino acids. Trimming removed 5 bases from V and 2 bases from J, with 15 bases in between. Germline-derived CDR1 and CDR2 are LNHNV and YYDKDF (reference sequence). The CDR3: CATSPKRGLNTGELFF. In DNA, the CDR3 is TGTGCCACCAGCCCAAAAAGGGGACTTAACACCGGGGAGCTGTTTTTT.

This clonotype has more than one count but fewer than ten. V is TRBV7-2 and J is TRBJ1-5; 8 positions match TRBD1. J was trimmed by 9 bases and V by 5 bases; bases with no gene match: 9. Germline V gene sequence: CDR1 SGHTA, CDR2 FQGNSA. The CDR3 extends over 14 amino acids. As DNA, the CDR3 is TGTGCCAGCAGCCCGACAGGGGCAATGGGGCCCCAGCATTTT. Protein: CASSPTGAMGPQHF.

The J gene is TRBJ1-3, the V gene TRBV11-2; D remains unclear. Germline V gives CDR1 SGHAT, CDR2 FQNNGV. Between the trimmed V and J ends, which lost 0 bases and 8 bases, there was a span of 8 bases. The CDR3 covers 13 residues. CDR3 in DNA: TGTGCCAGCAGCTTAGAATACCGGGACACCATATATTTT. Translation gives CASSLEYRDTIYF.

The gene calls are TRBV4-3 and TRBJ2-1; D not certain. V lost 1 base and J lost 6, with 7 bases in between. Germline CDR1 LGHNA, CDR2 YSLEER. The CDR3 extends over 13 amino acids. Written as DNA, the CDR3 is TGCGCCAGCAGCCAAGGCACACCCAATGAGCAGTTCTTC. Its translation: CASSQGTPNEQFF.

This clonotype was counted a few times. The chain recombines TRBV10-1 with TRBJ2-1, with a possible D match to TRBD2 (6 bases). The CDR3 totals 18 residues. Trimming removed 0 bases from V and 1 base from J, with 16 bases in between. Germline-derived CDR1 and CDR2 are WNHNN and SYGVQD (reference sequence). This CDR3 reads CASSESGLAFVSYNEQFF. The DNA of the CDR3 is TGCGCCAGCAGTGAGTCCGGGCTAGCGTTTGTTTCCTACAATGAGCAGTTCTTC.

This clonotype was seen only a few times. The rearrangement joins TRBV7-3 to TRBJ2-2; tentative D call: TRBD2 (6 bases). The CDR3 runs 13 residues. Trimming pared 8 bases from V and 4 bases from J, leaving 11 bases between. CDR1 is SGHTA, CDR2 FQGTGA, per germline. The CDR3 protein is CASGAGSTGELFF. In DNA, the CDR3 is TGTGCCAGCGGCGCGGGGAGCACCGGGGAGCTGTTTTTT.

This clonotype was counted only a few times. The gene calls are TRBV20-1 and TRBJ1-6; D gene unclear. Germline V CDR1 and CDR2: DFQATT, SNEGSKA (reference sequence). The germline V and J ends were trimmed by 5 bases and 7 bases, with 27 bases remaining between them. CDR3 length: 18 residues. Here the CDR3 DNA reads TGCAGTGCTGAAGGGAACCCGACGGAGTCCTTTACAAATTCACCCCTCCACTTT. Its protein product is CSAEGNPTESFTNSPLHF.

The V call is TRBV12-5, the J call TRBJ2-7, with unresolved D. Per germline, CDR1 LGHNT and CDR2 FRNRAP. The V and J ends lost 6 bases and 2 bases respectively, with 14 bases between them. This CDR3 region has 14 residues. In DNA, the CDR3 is TGTGCTAGTGGCGACACCCAAGGAACCTACGAGCAGTACTTC. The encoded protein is CASGDTQGTYEQYF.

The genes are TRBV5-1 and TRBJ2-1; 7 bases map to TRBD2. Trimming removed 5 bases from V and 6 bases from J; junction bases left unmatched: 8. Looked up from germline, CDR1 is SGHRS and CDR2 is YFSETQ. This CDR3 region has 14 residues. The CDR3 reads CASRGGEGRNEQFF. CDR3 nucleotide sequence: TGCGCCAGCAGGGGGGGGGAGGGCCGCAATGAGCAGTTCTTC.

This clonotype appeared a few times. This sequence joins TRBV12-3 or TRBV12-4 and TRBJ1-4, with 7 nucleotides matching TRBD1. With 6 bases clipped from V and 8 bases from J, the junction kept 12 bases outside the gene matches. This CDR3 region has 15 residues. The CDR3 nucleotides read TGTGCCAGCAGCCCACAGGGGAGGGGTGGCGAAAAACTGTTTTTT. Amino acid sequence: CASSPQGRGGEKLFF.

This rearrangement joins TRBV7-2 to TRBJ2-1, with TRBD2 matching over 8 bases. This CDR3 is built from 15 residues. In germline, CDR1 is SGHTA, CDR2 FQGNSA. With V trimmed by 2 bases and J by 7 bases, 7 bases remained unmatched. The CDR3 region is CASSLSGLVGNEQFF. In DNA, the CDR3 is TGTGCCAGCAGCTTATCGGGACTAGTAGGTAATGAGCAGTTCTTC.

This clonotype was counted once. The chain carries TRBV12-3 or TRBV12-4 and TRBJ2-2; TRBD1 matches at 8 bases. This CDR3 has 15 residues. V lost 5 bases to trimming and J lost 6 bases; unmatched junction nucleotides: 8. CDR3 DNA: TGTGCCAGCAGTCTTAGGACAGGGTTTGCCGGGGAGCTGTTTTTT. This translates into CASSLRTGFAGELFF.

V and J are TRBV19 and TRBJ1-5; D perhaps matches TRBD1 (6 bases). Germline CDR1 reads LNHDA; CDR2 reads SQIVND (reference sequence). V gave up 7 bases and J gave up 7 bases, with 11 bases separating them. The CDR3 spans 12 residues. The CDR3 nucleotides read TGTGCCAGTAACGGGGGCGGCCAGCCCCAGCATTTT. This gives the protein CASNGGGQPQHF. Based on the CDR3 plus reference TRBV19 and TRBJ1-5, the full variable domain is DGGITQSPKYLFRKEGQNVTLSCEQNLNHDAMYWYRQDPGQGLRLIYYSQIVNDFQKGDIAEGYSVSREKKESFPLTVTSAQKNPTAFYLCASNGGGQPQHFGDGTRLSIL.

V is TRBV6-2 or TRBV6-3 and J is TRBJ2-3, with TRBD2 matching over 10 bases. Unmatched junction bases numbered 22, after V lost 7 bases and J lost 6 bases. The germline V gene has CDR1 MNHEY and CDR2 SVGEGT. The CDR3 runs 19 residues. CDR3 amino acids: CASTRPGLASRGGKDTQYF. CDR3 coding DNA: TGTGCCAGCACCCGACCGGGACTAGCGTCCCGAGGGGGGAAGGATACGCAGTATTTT.

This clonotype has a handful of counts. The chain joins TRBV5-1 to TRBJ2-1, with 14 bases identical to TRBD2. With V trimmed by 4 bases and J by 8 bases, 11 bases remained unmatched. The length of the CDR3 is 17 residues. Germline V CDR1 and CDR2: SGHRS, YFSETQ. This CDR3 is CASSTTSGRVPRDEQFF. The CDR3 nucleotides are TGCGCCAGCAGCACGACTAGCGGGAGGGTCCCCCGCGATGAGCAGTTCTTC.

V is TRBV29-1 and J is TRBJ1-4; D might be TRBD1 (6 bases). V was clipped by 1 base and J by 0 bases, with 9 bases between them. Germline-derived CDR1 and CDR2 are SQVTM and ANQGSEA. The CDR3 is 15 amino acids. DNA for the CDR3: TGCAGCGTTGAAGGGACAGCAGCAACTAATGAAAAACTGTTTTTT. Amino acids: CSVEGTAATNEKLFF. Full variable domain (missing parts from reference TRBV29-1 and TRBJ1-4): SAVISQKPSRDICQRGTSLTIQCQVDSQVTMMFWYRQQPGQSLTLIATANQGSEATYESGFVIDKFPISRPNLTFSTLTVSNMSPEDSSIYLCSVEGTAATNEKLFFGSGTQLSVL.

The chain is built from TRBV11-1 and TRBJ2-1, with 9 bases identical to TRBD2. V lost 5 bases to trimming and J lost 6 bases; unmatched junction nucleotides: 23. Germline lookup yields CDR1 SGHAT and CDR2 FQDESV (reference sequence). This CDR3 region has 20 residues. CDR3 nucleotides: TGTGCCAGCAGCCCATCGGGAGGGAGGGGTAGCGGGAGTAAGCCCAATGAGCAGTTCTTC. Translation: CASSPSGGRGSGSKPNEQFF. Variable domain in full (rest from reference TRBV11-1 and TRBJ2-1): EAEVAQSPRYKITEKSQAVAFWCDPISGHATLYWYRQILGQGPELLVQFQDESVVDDSQLPKDRFSAERLKGVDSTLKIQPAELGDSAMYLCASSPSGGRGSGSKPNEQFFGPGTRLTVL.

CDR3 in DNA: TGCGCCAGCAGTGAATCCCTTAGCCCCACAGATACGCAGTATTTT. Translated: CASSESLSPTDTQYF. The rearrangement joins TRBV10-1 to TRBJ2-3; D not certain. CDR3 size: 15 residues. Germline-derived CDR1 and CDR2 are WNHNN and SYGVQD (reference sequence). The V gene lost 3 bases and the J gene lost 2 bases, with 12 bases spanning the gap.

The CDR3 region is CASSWGRTSGNTIYF. CDR3 nucleotide sequence: TGTGCCAGCAGCTGGGGACGGACCTCTGGAAACACCATATATTTT. V usage is TRBV7-9 and J usage is TRBJ1-3; TRBD1 might be the D (5 bases). V was pared by 4 bases and J by 0 bases, with 10 bases between. This CDR3 comprises 15 residues. The germline V gene has CDR1 SEHNR and CDR2 FQNEAQ (reference sequence).

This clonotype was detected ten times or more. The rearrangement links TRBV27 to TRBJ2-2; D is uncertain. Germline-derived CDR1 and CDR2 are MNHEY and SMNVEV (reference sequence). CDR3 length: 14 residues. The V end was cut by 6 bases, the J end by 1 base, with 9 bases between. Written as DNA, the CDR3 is TGTGCCAGCAGACCCGACTGGAACACCGGGGAGCTGTTTTTT. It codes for CASRPDWNTGELFF.

The DNA of the CDR3 is TGTGCCCTGTCCCGGAGGGGCTATAGCAATCAGCCCCAGCATTTT. Translating gives CALSRRGYSNQPQHF. This rearrangement joins TRBV28 to TRBJ1-5; D may be TRBD1 (5 bases). The CDR3 runs 15 residues. Germline loops: CDR1 MDHEN, CDR2 SYDVKM. Trimming took 11 bases from V and 0 from J, leaving 17 bases between them.

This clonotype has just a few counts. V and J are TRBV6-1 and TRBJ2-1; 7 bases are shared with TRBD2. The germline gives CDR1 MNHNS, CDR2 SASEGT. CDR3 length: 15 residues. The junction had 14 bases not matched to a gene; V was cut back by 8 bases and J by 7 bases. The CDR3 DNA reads TGTGCCAGCCAGAATACGGGGGGAATCGGGAATGAGCAGTTCTTC. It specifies CASQNTGGIGNEQFF.

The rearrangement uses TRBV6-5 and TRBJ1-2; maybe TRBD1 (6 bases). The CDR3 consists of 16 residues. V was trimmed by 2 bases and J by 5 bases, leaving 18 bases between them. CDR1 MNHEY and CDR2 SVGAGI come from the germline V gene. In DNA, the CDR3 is TGTGCCAGCAGTTACCAACCCGCACAGGGCAGTTATGGCTACACCTTC. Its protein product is CASSYQPAQGSYGYTF.